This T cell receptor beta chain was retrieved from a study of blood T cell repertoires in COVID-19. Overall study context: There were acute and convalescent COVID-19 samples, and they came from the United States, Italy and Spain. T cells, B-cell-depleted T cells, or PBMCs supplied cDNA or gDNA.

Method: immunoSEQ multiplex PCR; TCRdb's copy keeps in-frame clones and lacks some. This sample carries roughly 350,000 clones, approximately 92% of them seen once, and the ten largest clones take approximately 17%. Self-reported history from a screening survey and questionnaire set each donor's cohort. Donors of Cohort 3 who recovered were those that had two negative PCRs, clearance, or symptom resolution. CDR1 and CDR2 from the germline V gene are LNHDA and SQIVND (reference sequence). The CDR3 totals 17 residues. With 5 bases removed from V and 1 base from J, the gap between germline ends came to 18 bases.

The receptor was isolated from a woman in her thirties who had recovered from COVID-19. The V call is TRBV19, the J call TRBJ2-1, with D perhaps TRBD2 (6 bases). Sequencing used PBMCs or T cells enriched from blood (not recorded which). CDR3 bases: TGTGCCAGTAGTTTCCAAATGGCGGGGATTTCCTACAATGAGCAGTTCTTC. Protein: CASSFQMAGISYNEQFF.